One and the same sample provided the 28 T cell receptor beta chains below, sequenced in a study of blood T cells in healthy people across ages. Alongside a J-beta primer mix, a sample-barcoded 5' primer served in a second PCR lasting roughly 6 to 11 cycles. TCRdb reprocessed the 5' RACE reads with MiXCR, giving one entry per CDR3 protein. The repertoire consists of 890,000 or so distinct CDR3 sequences, with approximately 67% occurring once and the leading ten covering approximately 30%. Sequencing was done on a sample of blood. The source is a man aged 25-45 years in good health.

This clonotype was seen only a few times. The gene calls are TRBV6-2 or TRBV6-3 and TRBJ1-2, with unresolved D. The length of the CDR3 is 14 residues. Germline loops: CDR1 MNHEY, CDR2 SVGEGT. V was pared by 0 bases and J by 4 bases, with 9 bases between. The CDR3: CASSYSAGTYGYTF. The CDR3 region has the DNA TGTGCCAGCAGTTACTCGGCAGGAACCTATGGCTACACCTTC.

The chain joins TRBV11-1 to TRBJ1-4; D ambiguous. V lost 0 bases to trimming and J lost 5 bases, with 28 bases between them. The CDR3 contains 21 residues. The germline V gene encodes CDR1 SGHAT and CDR2 FQDESV (reference sequence). The CDR3 nucleotides read TGTGCCAGCAGCTTAGCGGTCCCAGGAACTTTGCTCGGTTCCTACAATGAAAAACTGTTTTTT. This translates into CASSLAVPGTLLGSYNEKLFF.

The chain combines TRBV6-6 with TRBJ2-3; D unclear. Germline V lookup: CDR1 MNHNY, CDR2 SVGAGI (reference sequence). V dropped 6 bases and J dropped 4 bases, with 8 bases sitting between them. This CDR3 contains 12 residues. The CDR3 DNA reads TGTGCCAGCAGATCAGTCGCAGATACGCAGTATTTT. This codes for CASRSVADTQYF.

V usage is TRBV7-8 and J usage is TRBJ2-5; no reliable D call. CDR1 and CDR2 from the germline V gene are SGHVS and FQNEAQ. V lost 3 bases, J lost 4 bases, and 12 bases lay in between. The length of the CDR3 is 14 residues. In DNA form, the CDR3 reads TGTGCCAGCAGCTTCGGCCTCCCTCTAGAGACCCAGTACTTC. The encoded protein is CASSFGLPLETQYF.

V and J are TRBV3-1 and TRBJ2-2; the match to TRBD1 covers 10 bases. After removal of 4 bases from V and 7 bases from J, the junction contained 9 bases not matched to a gene. This CDR3 has 16 residues. In germline, CDR1 is LGHDT, CDR2 YNNKEL (reference sequence). This CDR3 is CASSPRQGAIVGELFF. DNA of the CDR3: TGTGCCAGCAGCCCCCGACAGGGGGCGATCGTCGGGGAGCTGTTTTTT. The full variable domain, with the rest looked up from reference TRBV3-1 and TRBJ2-2, is DTAVSQTPKYLVTQMGNDKSIKCEQNLGHDTMYWYKQDSKKFLKIMFSYNNKELIINETVPNRFSPKSPDKAHLNLHINSLELGDSAVYFCASSPRQGAIVGELFFGEGSRLTVL.

The chain employs TRBV3-1 and TRBJ2-7; TRBD1 aligns across 8 bases. The end of the DNA is better explained by TRBJ2-5, so the J call may be wrong. Germline V lookup: CDR1 LGHDT, CDR2 YNNKEL (reference sequence). The CDR3 runs 13 residues. DNA of the CDR3: TGTGCCAGCAGCCAGGACAGGGTAGGGACCCAGTACTTC. Translating gives CASSQDRVGTQYF.

On this clonotype: A much larger clone lies a single base off, so this may be a read error. The rearrangement uses TRBV29-1 and TRBJ2-5; 10 bases match TRBD1. Germline V gives CDR1 SQVTM, CDR2 ANQGSEA. The CDR3 is 15 residues long. V was clipped by 7 bases and J by 11 bases; unmatched bases: 19. CDR3 nucleotides: TGCAGCGCAACAGTTTCGGGACAGGGGAGGGGTGAGCAGTACTTC. Translation: CSATVSGQGRGEQYF. The full variable domain, its missing parts supplied by reference TRBV29-1 and TRBJ2-5, is SAVISQKPSRDICQRGTSLTIQCQVDSQVTMMFWYRQQPGQSLTLIATANQGSEATYESGFVIDKFPISRPNLTFSTLTVSNMSPEDSSIYLCSATVSGQGRGEQYFGPGTRLLVL.

The chain has TRBV27 and TRBJ2-1, with 8 bases matching TRBD1. CDR3 size: 16 residues. Germline values: CDR1 MNHEY, CDR2 SMNVEV (reference sequence). V was clipped by 6 bases and J by 4 bases; unmatched bases: 11. CDR3 amino acids: CASSPLGQGRYNEQFF. The DNA for the CDR3 is TGTGCCAGCAGCCCGCTAGGACAGGGACGATACAATGAGCAGTTCTTC.

As DNA, the CDR3 is TGTGCCAGCCGGGTCGCGGAGAACACCATATATTTT. This encodes CASRVAENTIYF. The rearrangement links TRBV12-3 or TRBV12-4 to TRBJ1-3; D ambiguous. Trimming removed 8 bases from V and 7 bases from J, with 12 bases in between. The length of the CDR3 is 12 residues.

This chain connects TRBV29-1 to TRBJ2-5; TRBD2 agrees at 9 bases. The germline gives CDR1 SQVTM, CDR2 ANQGSEA. Trimming took 2 bases from V and 5 from J; bases not matched to a gene: 9. CDR3 length equals 15 residues. The CDR3 bases are TGCAGCGTTGAATTTGCGGGGGGGCCGATCGAGACCCAGTACTTC. Translated: CSVEFAGGPIETQYF.

V is TRBV9 and J is TRBJ2-4; 9 nucleotides align to TRBD1. Germline V gene data show CDR1 as SGDLS and CDR2 as YYNGEE. This CDR3 comprises 15 residues. V lost 0 bases and J lost 13; bases outside the gene matches: 11. The CDR3 sequence: CASSVEGQGWSEQYF. CDR3 bases: TGTGCCAGCAGCGTAGAGGGACAGGGCTGGAGTGAGCAGTACTTC.

The chain uses TRBV25-1 and TRBJ1-2, with a possible D match to TRBD1 (5 bases). CDR1 and CDR2 from the germline V gene are MGHDK and SYGVNS. This CDR3 is 14 amino acids long. V dropped 3 bases and J dropped 7 bases, with 15 bases sitting between them. The CDR3 DNA reads TGTGCCAGCAGTGACCCGGGACTGTCTTTTGGCTACACCTTC. Amino acids: CASSDPGLSFGYTF.

The rearrangement uses TRBV12-3 or TRBV12-4 and TRBJ1-2, with TRBD1 as a possible D gene (5 bases). The CDR3 sequence is 15 residues long. Trimming cost V 2 bases and J 1 base, with 11 bases left between them. The CDR3 nucleotides are TGTGCCAGCAGTTTACCCGGGGGAGTTAACTATGGCTACACCTTC. As protein: CASSLPGGVNYGYTF.

This clonotype has a handful of counts. J is TRBJ2-7 and V is TRBV7-7; D ambiguous. V was clipped by 2 bases and J by 1 base, with 6 bases between them. The germline V gene has CDR1 SSHAT and CDR2 FNYEAQ (reference sequence). The CDR3 extends over 13 amino acids. Here the CDR3 reads CASSLHGSYEQYF. Here the CDR3 DNA reads TGTGCCAGCAGCTTACACGGATCCTACGAGCAGTACTTC. The variable domain in full, with the rest retrieved from reference TRBV7-7 and TRBJ2-7, is GAGVSQSPRYKVTKRGQDVTLRCDPISSHATLYWYQQALGQGPEFLTYFNYEAQPDKSGLPSDRFSAERPEGSISTLTIQRTEQRDSAMYRCASSLHGSYEQYFGPGTRLTVT.

The chain carries TRBV6-5 and TRBJ2-7, with D possibly TRBD1 on 5 matching bases. Germline V gives CDR1 MNHEY, CDR2 SVGAGI. The V and J ends lost 5 bases and 5 bases respectively, with 10 bases between them. The CDR3 loop spans 12 amino acids. CDR3 residues: CASSTTTDEQYF. In nucleotides, the CDR3 is TGTGCCAGCAGTACTACGACAGACGAGCAGTACTTC.

The J gene is TRBJ2-6, the V gene TRBV9; D gene ambiguous. The V end was cut by 3 bases, the J end by 0 bases, with 19 bases between. The CDR3 consists of 19 residues. The germline V gene has CDR1 SGDLS and CDR2 YYNGEE. The chain's CDR3 is CASSASELVENSGANVLTF. In DNA form, the CDR3 reads TGTGCCAGCAGCGCAAGTGAACTCGTGGAGAACTCTGGGGCCAACGTCCTGACTTTC.

This clonotype was seen a handful of times. The genes are TRBV6-1 and TRBJ2-7, with a tentative D call TRBD2 (6 bases). The V gene lost 0 bases and the J gene lost 4 bases, with 10 bases spanning the gap. Germline assignment: CDR1 MNHNS and CDR2 SASEGT. This CDR3 has 14 amino acids. This CDR3 reads CASSEAGTLYEQYF. The CDR3 region has the DNA TGTGCCAGCAGTGAAGCGGGGACTCTATACGAGCAGTACTTC.

As regards this clonotype: At one end, the junction sequence differs from germline, possibly due to a read error. The chain is built from TRBV11-2 and TRBJ2-4; D is possibly TRBD1 (6 bases). Looked up from germline, CDR1 is SGHAT and CDR2 is FQNNGV. The CDR3 covers 14 residues. The CDR3 sequence is CTSSLGTQVRAQYF. The CDR3 DNA reads as TGTACCAGCAGCTTAGGGACACAGGTACGGGCGCAGTACTTC. The variable domain in full, completed from reference TRBV11-2 and TRBJ2-4, reads EAGVAQSPRYKIIEKRQSVAFWCNPISGHATLYWYQQILGQGPKLLIQFQNNGVVDDSQLPKDRFSAERLKGVDSTLKIQPAKLEDSAVYLCTSSLGTQVRAQYFGAGTRLSVL.

This clonotype was counted only a few times. The chain links TRBV4-3 to TRBJ2-3; D gene unclear. V dropped 3 bases and J dropped 0 bases, with 13 bases sitting between them. Germline V CDR1 and CDR2: LGHNA, YSLEER. This CDR3 has 16 amino acids. The CDR3 here is CASSQNTGASTDTQYF. DNA for the CDR3: TGCGCCAGCAGCCAGAACACCGGTGCTAGCACAGATACGCAGTATTTT.

This chain links TRBV28 with TRBJ1-2, with a possible D match to TRBD1 (6 bases). V lost 4 bases and J lost 6, with 30 bases in between. CDR3 length: 19 amino acids. CDR1 is MDHEN, CDR2 SYDVKM, per germline. The CDR3 DNA follows: TGTGCCAGCAGTTCATTCGGCTTGGGGGCAGGGGCGCCTTTGAATGGCTACACCTTC. It codes for CASSSFGLGAGAPLNGYTF.

This chain links TRBV6-5 with TRBJ1-6; D gene ambiguous. The CDR3 length is 15 residues. CDR1 is MNHEY and CDR2 is SVGAGI in the germline V gene. V dropped 3 bases and J dropped 2 bases, with 8 bases sitting between them. CDR3 residues: CASSYSVTYNSPLHF. The CDR3 coding sequence is TGTGCCAGCAGTTATTCCGTGACCTATAATTCACCCCTCCACTTT.

CDR3 sequence (DNA): TGTGCCAGCAGCTTAAGGGGGACACCACCTTTCTCCTACGAGCAGTACTTC. The encoded protein is CASSLRGTPPFSYEQYF. This chain connects TRBV7-9 to TRBJ2-7, with D possibly being TRBD1 (6 bases). In germline, CDR1 is SEHNR, CDR2 FQNEAQ (reference sequence). The CDR3 runs 17 residues. The germline V and J ends were trimmed by 2 bases and 0 bases, with 17 bases remaining between them. Using reference TRBV7-9 and TRBJ2-7 for the parts outside the CDR3, the full variable domain is DTGVSQNPRHKITKRGQNVTFRCDPISEHNRLYWYRQTLGQGPEFLTYFQNEAQLEKSRLLSDRFSAERPKGSFSTLEIQRTEQGDSAMYLCASSLRGTPPFSYEQYFGPGTRLTVT.

The chain uses TRBV2 and TRBJ1-5; TRBD1 aligns across 8 bases. CDR3 length: 15 amino acids. CDR1 and CDR2 from the germline V gene are SNHLY and FYNNEI. Germline trimming cut 6 bases from V and 8 bases from J; bases unmatched to any gene: 12. CDR3 coding DNA: TGTGCCAGCAGCACAGACAGGGGCTTTGAGGAGCCCCAGCATTTT. This gives the protein CASSTDRGFEEPQHF.

The V call is TRBV4-3, the J call TRBJ2-3; D ambiguous. CDR1 and CDR2 (germline): LGHNA, YSLEER. V lost 1 base to trimming and J lost 0 bases, with 8 bases between them. The CDR3 sequence is 15 residues long. This CDR3 reads CASSQVPPSTDTQYF. The DNA for the CDR3 is TGCGCCAGCAGCCAAGTCCCTCCTAGCACAGATACGCAGTATTTT.

J is TRBJ2-2 and V is TRBV7-9; tentative D call: TRBD2 (5 bases). This CDR3 is 14 amino acids long. Deletions cut 3 bases from V and 4 bases from J, with 9 bases between. Per germline, CDR1 SEHNR and CDR2 FQNEAQ (reference sequence). In nucleotides, the CDR3 is TGTGCCAGCAGCTTTGGAGGACCCACCGGGGAGCTGTTTTTT. Amino acids: CASSFGGPTGELFF. Full variable domain (outside the CDR3, taken from reference TRBV7-9 and TRBJ2-2): DTGVSQNPRHKITKRGQNVTFRCDPISEHNRLYWYRQTLGQGPEFLTYFQNEAQLEKSRLLSDRFSAERPKGSFSTLEIQRTEQGDSAMYLCASSFGGPTGELFFGEGSRLTVL.

The chain carries TRBV14 and TRBJ2-3; 12 nucleotides line up with TRBD2. The CDR3 loop spans 17 amino acids. Germline V CDR1 and CDR2: SGHDN, FVKESK. Unmatched junction bases numbered 4, after V lost 1 base and J lost 2 bases. CDR3 nucleotides: TGTGCCAGCAGCCAAGGCAGGACTAGCGGGGTCACAGATACGCAGTATTTT. Its translation: CASSQGRTSGVTDTQYF.

The chain joins TRBV6-2 or TRBV6-3 to TRBJ2-7; D is perhaps TRBD1 (5 bases). The CDR3 spans 12 residues. Trimming removed 5 bases from V and 4 bases from J, with 9 bases in between. Per the germline V gene, CDR1 is MNHEY and CDR2 is SVGEGT. The CDR3 spells CASSHRSYEQYF. CDR3 DNA: TGTGCCAGCAGTCACAGGAGTTACGAGCAGTACTTC.

The V gene is TRBV13, the J gene TRBJ2-5; TRBD1 is a possible D gene (6 bases). Germline CDR1 and CDR2: PRHDT and FYEKMQ (reference sequence). The CDR3 sequence is 14 residues long. V was shortened by 7 bases and J by 5 bases, with 17 bases between the two germline ends. CDR3 sequence reads: CASMKQGLRETQYF. CDR3 nucleotide sequence: TGTGCCAGCATGAAACAGGGTTTGCGGGAGACCCAGTACTTC.